This entry lists 28 T cell receptor beta chains sequenced from one sample in a study of human T cells and chemical hapten exposure. The time point was: patch test 1, 2 weeks after DPC sensitization. This sample's treatment: therapeutic diphenylcyclopropenone sensitization with weekly scalp DPC. Each CDR3 protein gets one entry after TCRdb re-called the RACE reads with MiXCR. Among tens of thousands of distinct CDR3 sequences listed, about 11% were seen once. Source: whole blood, taken in connection with sensitization to the hapten diphenylcyclopropenone (DPC). The receptors originated from a woman in her sixties or seventies with alopecia areata. Some clones in this sample may be carry-over from other donors' samples.

The chain has TRBV28 and TRBJ2-7, with 8 bases identical to TRBD1. CDR3 size: 15 residues. J lost 1 base, V lost 10 bases, and 12 bases had no gene match. Germline V gene data show CDR1 as MDHEN and CDR2 as SYDVKM. In DNA form, the CDR3 reads TGTGCCACAAACAAGCCGGGACAGGCTTCCTACGAGCAGTACTTC. Its translation is CATNKPGQASYEQYF.

This clonotype was counted between two and nine times. The chain couples TRBV24-1 to TRBJ2-1; the D gene is possibly TRBD1 (7 bases). Germline loops: CDR1 KGHDR, CDR2 SFDVKD. This CDR3 contains 16 residues. V was trimmed by 3 bases and J by 8 bases, leaving 19 bases between them. The CDR3 sequence: CATSDSGQGGWDEQFF. The DNA for the CDR3 is TGTGCCACCAGTGATAGTGGGCAGGGGGGCTGGGATGAGCAGTTCTTC.

Turning to this clonotype: A much bigger clone sits one base away, suggesting this may be a read error. This chain links TRBV7-7 with TRBJ2-7; TRBD1 might be the D (6 bases). The germline V gene has CDR1 SSHAT and CDR2 FNYEAQ (reference sequence). The CDR3 contains 15 residues. The CDR3 here is CACSLEAGDTYEQYF. The CDR3 coding sequence is TGTGCTTGCAGCTTAGAAGCAGGGGACACCTACGAGCAGTACTTC. Looking up the rest from reference TRBV7-7 and TRBJ2-7 gives the full variable domain: GAGVSQSPRYKVTKRGQDVTLRCDPISSHATLYWYQQALGQGPEFLTYFNYEAQPDKSGLPSDRFSAERPEGSISTLTIQRTEQRDSAMYRCACSLEAGDTYEQYFGPGTRLTVT.

This clonotype has a handful of counts. This rearrangement joins TRBV20-1 to TRBJ1-5; D gene ambiguous. V lost 5 bases, J lost 1 base, and 6 bases lay in between. The CDR3 contains 12 residues. The germline CDR1 and CDR2 sequences are DFQATT and SNEGSKA (reference sequence). CDR3 DNA: TGCAGTGCTGTCCTCAGCAATCAGCCCCAGCATTTT. Amino acids: CSAVLSNQPQHF.

This clonotype was picked up many times. This chain links TRBV13 with TRBJ2-3; 11 nucleotides agree with TRBD2. This CDR3 comprises 16 residues. Trimming removed 5 bases from V and 3 bases from J; junction bases left unmatched: 7. Per the germline V gene, CDR1 is PRHDT and CDR2 is FYEKMQ (reference sequence). The CDR3 region has the DNA TGTGCCAGCAGCAGGCGACTAGCGGGGCTGACAGATACGCAGTATTTT. It translates to CASSRRLAGLTDTQYF.

This clonotype has only a few counts. This rearrangement joins TRBV29-1 to TRBJ1-2; 7 positions agree with TRBD1. Germline trimming cut 4 bases from V and 0 bases from J; bases unmatched to any gene: 2. The CDR3 is made up of 13 amino acids. Germline V gene data show CDR1 as SQVTM and CDR2 as ANQGSEA. CDR3 nucleotide sequence: TGCAGCGTTGGGGACAGCTCTAACTATGGCTACACCTTC. Its translation: CSVGDSSNYGYTF. Variable domain in full (rest from reference TRBV29-1 and TRBJ1-2): SAVISQKPSRDICQRGTSLTIQCQVDSQVTMMFWYRQQPGQSLTLIATANQGSEATYESGFVIDKFPISRPNLTFSTLTVSNMSPEDSSIYLCSVGDSSNYGYTFGSGTRLTVV.

In this sample, this clonotype turned up many times. The chain uses TRBV5-1 and TRBJ1-1; unclear D gene. The CDR3 consists of 14 residues. Germline loops: CDR1 SGHRS, CDR2 YFSETQ. Trimming took 0 bases from V and 5 from J, leaving 11 bases between them. The CDR3 DNA reads as TGCGCCAGCAGCTTGGGTCACTCTTGGACTGAAGCTTTCTTT. The encoded protein is CASSLGHSWTEAFF. The full variable domain, completed using reference TRBV5-1 and TRBJ1-1, is KAGVTQTPRYLIKTRGQQVTLSCSPISGHRSVSWYQQTPGQGLQFLFEYFSETQRNKGNFPGRFSGRQFSNSRSEMNVSTLELGDSALYLCASSLGHSWTEAFFGQGTRLTVV.

This clonotype showed up many times. The CDR3 coding sequence is TGCAGTGCACCACCAGCGGGGGGGCCCGATGAGCAGTTCTTC. It specifies CSAPPAGGPDEQFF. The rearrangement links TRBV20-1 to TRBJ2-1; 10 positions match TRBD2. The CDR3 totals 14 residues. Germline V lookup: CDR1 DFQATT, CDR2 SNEGSKA (reference sequence). V lost 6 bases, J lost 8 bases, and 10 bases stayed unmatched.

This clonotype turned up a few times. This rearrangement joins TRBV18 to TRBJ1-2; D may be TRBD1 (5 bases). The CDR3 covers 14 residues. Germline V gives CDR1 KGHSH, CDR2 LQKENI. With 0 bases removed from V and 7 bases from J, the gap between germline ends came to 12 bases. The CDR3 DNA sequence: TGTGCCAGCTCACCACCGTCAGGGTCCTCTGGCTACACCTTC. Protein product: CASSPPSGSSGYTF.

This clonotype was observed a few times. This chain links TRBV6-6 with TRBJ2-3; D is unclear. The V gene lost 0 bases and the J gene lost 2 bases, with 24 bases spanning the gap. This CDR3 has 20 residues. Germline CDR1 and CDR2: MNHNY and SVGAGI (reference sequence). In DNA form, the CDR3 reads TGTGCCAGCAGTTACTCGCCGGGTCTCCAATCGTCAGGTGCCACAGATACGCAGTATTTT. Translation gives CASSYSPGLQSSGATDTQYF.

CDR3 sequence: CAIRDSTEAFF. DNA of the CDR3: TGTGCCATCAGGGACAGCACTGAAGCTTTCTTT. The chain has TRBV10-3 and TRBJ1-1; D possibly corresponds to TRBD1 (6 bases). The V gene's germline CDR1 is ENHRY and CDR2 SYGVKD. The ends were cut back, 6 bases at V and 4 bases at J, with 6 bases in the middle. The CDR3 totals 11 residues.

This clonotype was detected ten times or more. The chain is built from TRBV19 and TRBJ1-4; possible D gene TRBD1, 5 bases. The germline V gene has CDR1 LNHDA and CDR2 SQIVND (reference sequence). This CDR3 is 14 amino acids long. Trimming shortened V by 8 bases and J by 7 bases, and 17 bases separated the two germline ends. The CDR3 DNA sequence: TGTGCCAGTTCCGGAGGAGGGCAGGGTGAAAAACTGTTTTTT. It codes for CASSGGGQGEKLFF. The complete variable domain, with remaining parts taken from reference TRBV19 and TRBJ1-4, reads DGGITQSPKYLFRKEGQNVTLSCEQNLNHDAMYWYRQDPGQGLRLIYYSQIVNDFQKGDIAEGYSVSREKKESFPLTVTSAQKNPTAFYLCASSGGGQGEKLFFGSGTQLSVL.

This clonotype appeared a few times. The chain is built from TRBV4-1 and TRBJ2-3; 11 nucleotides match TRBD2. Germline V gene lookup returns CDR1 MGHRA and CDR2 YSYEKL. V shed 1 base and J 2 bases; nucleotides not matched to a gene: 5. This CDR3 region has 17 residues. In DNA form, the CDR3 reads TGCGCCAGCAGCCAAGGAGTAGCGGGGGGGCCCACAGATACGCAGTATTTT. Its protein product is CASSQGVAGGPTDTQYF.

This clonotype was recorded many times. The chain is built from TRBV11-2 and TRBJ2-5, with D possibly matching TRBD2 (7 bases). The CDR3 totals 16 residues. V was shortened by 5 bases and J by 3 bases, with 19 bases between the two germline ends. Germline CDR1 reads SGHAT; CDR2 reads FQNNGV. The CDR3 bases are TGTGCCAGCAGCCCTACCCCAGGGGCGGGGGAAGAGACCCAGTACTTC. Translated, it gives CASSPTPGAGEETQYF.

V is TRBV18 and J is TRBJ1-1; D uncertain. This CDR3 spans 13 amino acids. Germline CDR1 KGHSH, CDR2 LQKENI. V lost 2 bases, J lost 7 bases, and 11 bases lay in between. In nucleotides, the CDR3 is TGTGCCAGCTCACCATTGGCGGATGGTGAAGCTTTCTTT. This codes for CASSPLADGEAFF. The full variable domain, completed using reference TRBV18 and TRBJ1-1, is NAGVMQNPRHLVRRRGQEARLRCSPMKGHSHVYWYRQLPEEGLKFMVYLQKENIIDESGMPKERFSAEFPKEGPSILRIQQVVRGDSAAYFCASSPLADGEAFFGQGTRLTVV.

This clonotype has only a few counts. The chain is built from TRBV19 and TRBJ2-7; 7 nucleotides align to TRBD1. Trimming removed 5 bases from V and 0 bases from J; junction bases left unmatched: 4. CDR3 length equals 14 residues. Germline CDR1 LNHDA, CDR2 SQIVND (reference sequence). This chain's CDR3 is CASSVRDSSYEQYF. CDR3 in DNA: TGTGCCAGTAGTGTCAGGGACAGCTCCTACGAGCAGTACTTC.

Note on this clonotype: A much larger clone lies one base from this, so it may be a read error. The chain links TRBV11-2 to TRBJ1-2, with D unresolved. CDR1 is SGHAT and CDR2 is FQNNGV in the germline V gene. Trimming took off 5 bases at V and 8 bases at J, with 18 bases between the two ends. This CDR3 comprises 14 residues. CDR3 amino acids: CASSPSPGKKGYTF. Written as DNA, the CDR3 is TGTGCCAGCAGCCCCTCCCCGGGGAAGAAGGGCTACACCTTC.

The chain uses TRBV7-9 and TRBJ1-2; perhaps TRBD1 as D (6 bases). The germline V and J ends were trimmed by 1 base and 6 bases, with 21 bases remaining between them. The CDR3 totals 17 residues. CDR1 is SEHNR and CDR2 is FQNEAQ in the germline V gene (reference sequence). The CDR3 sequence is CASSLGSVGRGKNGYTF. DNA for the CDR3: TGTGCCAGCAGCTTAGGATCGGTCGGCAGGGGAAAGAATGGCTACACCTTC.

V usage is TRBV29-1 and J usage is TRBJ2-5; 8 positions agree with TRBD2. Unmatched junction bases numbered 7, after V lost 6 bases and J lost 4 bases. Germline CDR1 and CDR2: SQVTM and ANQGSEA. This CDR3 is built from 13 residues. The CDR3 reads CSVAGGALETQYF. The CDR3 nucleotides read TGCAGCGTAGCCGGGGGGGCCTTAGAGACCCAGTACTTC.

CDR3 region: CASSLSRGGNQPQHF. The DNA for the CDR3 is TGTGCCAGCAGCCTCAGCAGGGGCGGCAATCAGCCCCAGCATTTT. The chain links TRBV3-1 to TRBJ1-5, with TRBD1 as a possible D gene (6 bases). Trimming took 4 bases from V and 2 from J, leaving 12 bases between them. CDR1 is LGHDT and CDR2 is YNNKEL in the germline V gene (reference sequence). CDR3 length: 15 residues.

This clonotype was observed a few times. The rearrangement links TRBV7-2 to TRBJ2-7, with D tentatively TRBD1 (6 bases). This CDR3 spans 15 amino acids. Trimming shortened V by 5 bases and J by 6 bases, and 20 bases separated the two germline ends. The V gene's germline CDR1 is SGHTA and CDR2 FQGNSA. CDR3 DNA sequence: TGTGCCAGCAGCCCTTCAGCTGCCTGGGACATCGAGCAGTACTTC. Protein sequence: CASSPSAAWDIEQYF.

There are a few counts of this clonotype. The V gene is TRBV12-3 or TRBV12-4, the J gene TRBJ1-4; D is unresolved. V lost 8 bases to trimming and J lost 6 bases, with 13 bases between them. The CDR3 spans 13 residues. The CDR3 bases are TGTGCCAGCGGTCAGGAGTGGGATGAAAAACTGTTTTTT. Amino acid sequence: CASGQEWDEKLFF.

This clonotype was recorded many times. The chain recombines TRBV6-2 or TRBV6-3 with TRBJ1-1; no clear D gene. V was shortened by 2 bases and J by 1 base, with 14 bases between the two germline ends. The CDR3 extends over 16 amino acids. Germline V lookup: CDR1 MNHEY, CDR2 SVGEGT. The DNA of the CDR3 is TGTGCCAGCAGTTACCGACCTCAAGCCCAGAACACTGAAGCTTTCTTT. Its protein is CASSYRPQAQNTEAFF.

This sequence joins TRBV2 and TRBJ1-1; no definite D call. CDR1 and CDR2 from the germline V gene are SNHLY and FYNNEI. The CDR3 sequence is 12 residues long. Trimming cost V 2 bases and J 5 bases, with 6 bases left between them. The chain's CDR3 is CASSEFGTEAFF. CDR3 in DNA: TGTGCCAGCAGTGAATTCGGGACTGAAGCTTTCTTT.

This clonotype was seen ten or more times. This rearrangement joins TRBV25-1 to TRBJ1-2; a possible D gene is TRBD1 (5 bases). Per germline, CDR1 MGHDK and CDR2 SYGVNS. V was clipped by 8 bases and J by 4 bases, with 20 bases between them. This CDR3 comprises 15 residues. The CDR3 here is CASETQQESSYGYTF. CDR3 coding DNA: TGTGCCAGCGAAACCCAACAGGAATCGAGCTATGGCTACACCTTC.

This clonotype was found once. A much bigger clone sits one base away, suggesting this may be a read error. The conserved closing phenylalanine or tryptophan is absent in this CDR3, likely reflecting a read error. The rearrangement uses TRBV20-1 and TRBJ1-5; D perhaps matches TRBD1 (6 bases). CDR1 and CDR2 (germline): DFQATT, SNEGSKA (reference sequence). V was pared by 3 bases and J by 10 bases, with 16 bases between. The CDR3 runs to 13 residues. As DNA, the CDR3 is TGCAGTGCTAGTGCCGGGGGCGGCGGCCCCCAGCATCTT. It codes for CSASAGGGGPQHL.

The chain has TRBV5-1 and TRBJ2-3, with 10 bases matching TRBD1. The CDR3 extends over 14 amino acids. CDR1 is SGHRS and CDR2 is YFSETQ in the germline V gene. With V trimmed by 4 bases and J by 4 bases, 3 bases remained unmatched. The CDR3 sequence: CASSQGQGADTQYF. CDR3 DNA: TGCGCCAGCAGCCAAGGACAGGGGGCAGATACGCAGTATTTT.

This clonotype came up many times. This chain links TRBV7-4 with TRBJ1-5; D unclear. Trimming shortened V by 8 bases and J by 5 bases, and 19 bases separated the two germline ends. Per the germline V gene, CDR1 is SGHVT and CDR2 is SQSDAQ. The CDR3 extends over 15 amino acids. CDR3 residues: CASGRPGGGYQPQHF. The CDR3 DNA reads as TGTGCCAGCGGGAGACCGGGAGGAGGGTATCAGCCCCAGCATTTT.